The 29 T cell receptor beta chains below come from one sample, sequenced in a study of T cell repertoires in cytomegalovirus infection (dated by TCRdb to about 2019). The sample was run on an Illumina HiSeq 1500. TCRdb reworked the public reads: Q25 trimming with fastp, MiXCR clone assembly, productive beta chains retained. Rows with a matching CDR3 protein are joined into one entry that keeps the most common DNA and genes. The sample table records approximately 350,000 distinct CDR3 sequences; about a third of these occur just once. The ten largest clones represent approximately 13% of the sample. These receptors' targets are unknown. The treatment or condition tag for this specimen amounts to: in vitro stimulation with specific CMV peptide epitopes to enrich CMV-specific T cells. The sample was cultured PBMCs, taken from culture after CMV antigen stimulation. These receptors all come from a human donor in good health (CMV status not recorded). Some clones in this sample may be carry-over from other donors' samples.

The chain has TRBV28 and TRBJ2-7; TRBD2 matches at 10 bases. The CDR3 spans 18 residues. J was trimmed by 2 bases and V by 4 bases; bases with no gene match: 14. Germline CDR1 is MDHEN and CDR2 is SYDVKM. The CDR3 DNA is TGTGCCAGCAGTTCCCAACTAGCGGGGAATATCGATACCTACGAGCAGTACTTC. Protein product: CASSSQLAGNIDTYEQYF.

This clonotype showed up many times. The chain employs TRBV7-9 and TRBJ2-1; D may match TRBD1 or TRBD2 (5 bases each). Germline lookup yields CDR1 SEHNR and CDR2 FQNEAQ (reference sequence). Trimming left V 4 bases short and J 0 bases short, with 13 bases between. This CDR3 contains 16 residues. The CDR3 sequence is CASSSGTGSSYNEQFF. CDR3 nucleotide sequence: TGTGCCAGCAGCTCCGGGACGGGCAGCTCCTACAATGAGCAGTTCTTC.

This clonotype was seen a handful of times. The chain recombines TRBV15 with TRBJ2-7; D unclear. Germline V gene lookup returns CDR1 LNHNV and CDR2 YYDKDF (reference sequence). The CDR3 contains 13 residues. V lost 0 bases to trimming and J lost 3 bases, with 6 bases between them. The CDR3: CATSRELLYEQYF. In DNA form, the CDR3 reads TGTGCCACCAGCAGAGAGCTACTCTACGAGCAGTACTTC. Full variable domain (remainder filled in from reference TRBV15 and TRBJ2-7): DAMVIQNPRYQVTQFGKPVTLSCSQTLNHNVMYWYQQKSSQAPKLLFHYYDKDFNNEADTPDNFQSRRPNTSFCFLDIRSPGLGDTAMYLCATSRELLYEQYFGPGTRLTVT.

The chain is built from TRBV6-2 or TRBV6-3 and TRBJ2-2; D not resolved. The CDR3 extends over 15 amino acids. Germline CDR1 reads MNHEY; CDR2 reads SVGEGT. Between the trimmed V and J ends, which lost 1 base and 1 base, there was a span of 7 bases. The CDR3 sequence: CASSYLVLNTGELFF. As DNA, the CDR3 is TGTGCCAGCAGTTACTTGGTCCTGAACACCGGGGAGCTGTTTTTT.

This clonotype came up a few times. The chain combines TRBV11-2 with TRBJ2-3, with 8 nucleotides matching TRBD2. V lost 5 bases to trimming and J lost 2 bases; unmatched junction nucleotides: 12. The CDR3 is made up of 17 amino acids. The germline V gene encodes CDR1 SGHAT and CDR2 FQNNGV. CDR3 protein: CASSQTRRGGLTDTQYF. DNA for the CDR3: TGTGCCAGCAGCCAAACGCGTCGGGGGGGGCTCACAGATACGCAGTATTTT.

The chain couples TRBV27 to TRBJ2-1, with 9 bases that match TRBD2. V lost 3 bases and J lost 5; bases outside the gene matches: 8. Germline V gives CDR1 MNHEY, CDR2 SMNVEV (reference sequence). CDR3 length: 16 amino acids. CDR3 DNA: TGTGCCAGCAGTTTTAGGGGCGGGGGGGACCACAATGAGCAGTTCTTC. Translated: CASSFRGGGDHNEQFF.

This chain connects TRBV18 to TRBJ2-1; a weak D match, TRBD1 (6 bases). With 2 bases removed from V and 5 bases from J, the gap between germline ends came to 13 bases. Germline V gene data show CDR1 as KGHSH and CDR2 as LQKENI. This CDR3 spans 15 amino acids. This CDR3 is CASSPVRQAHNEQFF. Here the CDR3 DNA reads TGTGCCAGCTCACCAGTTAGACAGGCCCACAATGAGCAGTTCTTC. The full variable domain, in which reference TRBV18 and TRBJ2-1 provide the parts outside the CDR3, is NAGVMQNPRHLVRRRGQEARLRCSPMKGHSHVYWYRQLPEEGLKFMVYLQKENIIDESGMPKERFSAEFPKEGPSILRIQQVVRGDSAAYFCASSPVRQAHNEQFFGPGTRLTVL.

The chain carries TRBV24-1 and TRBJ2-5, with unresolved D. Trimming removed 6 bases from V and 1 base from J, with 20 bases in between. CDR3 length: 17 amino acids. CDR1 and CDR2 from the germline V gene are KGHDR and SFDVKD. DNA for the CDR3: TGTGCCACCAGTACAATCCGGGTGAGACATCCCCAAGAGACCCAGTACTTC. Residues: CATSTIRVRHPQETQYF.

J is TRBJ2-7 and V is TRBV20-1; possibly TRBD2 for D (6 bases). Germline CDR1 reads DFQATT; CDR2 reads SNEGSKA (reference sequence). V was trimmed by 4 bases and J by 0 bases, leaving 10 bases between them. This CDR3 spans 13 amino acids. As DNA, the CDR3 is TGCAGTGCTACGGACGGGAGCTCCTACGAGCAGTACTTC. Translated: CSATDGSSYEQYF.

There are a few counts of this clonotype. The rearrangement links TRBV12-3 or TRBV12-4 to TRBJ1-2; TRBD1 is a possible D gene (6 bases). Trimming removed 6 bases at V and 4 bases at J, with 15 bases between. This CDR3 spans 14 amino acids. CDR3: CASRDSIMVYGYTF. The DNA of the CDR3 is TGTGCCAGCAGGGACAGCATTATGGTCTATGGCTACACCTTC.

The chain couples TRBV4-3 to TRBJ2-5, with D unresolved. Germline CDR1 LGHNA, CDR2 YSLEER. The CDR3 runs 13 residues. Trimming removed 0 bases at V and 5 bases at J, with 7 bases between. The CDR3 nucleotides read TGCGCCAGCAGCCAAGAGGTGGCCGAGACCCAGTACTTC. It specifies CASSQEVAETQYF.

This clonotype was seen only a few times. The J gene is TRBJ1-1, the V gene TRBV15; weak D call: TRBD1 (6 bases). From germline, CDR1 is LNHNV and CDR2 YYDKDF (reference sequence). Trimming shortened V by 5 bases and J by 6 bases, and 16 bases separated the two germline ends. This CDR3 has 14 amino acids. CDR3 bases: TGTGCCACCAGCGAAGGGGGGATATGGGCTGAAGCTTTCTTT. This translates into CATSEGGIWAEAFF.

Worth noting for this clonotype: The junction does not match germline at one end; this may be a read error. V gene TRBV6-2 or TRBV6-3 combines with J gene TRBJ2-6; D ambiguous. CDR3 length: 22 amino acids. In germline, CDR1 is MNHEY, CDR2 SVGEGT. CDR3 region: CANSYSGCGRSPKISGANVLTF. The CDR3 nucleotides read TGTGCCAACAGTTACTCGGGTTGCGGCAGGTCCCCCAAGATCTCTGGGGCCAACGTCCTGACTTTC.

In its sample, this clonotype was seen many times. The chain recombines TRBV7-2 with TRBJ1-6; D is ambiguous. Per the germline V gene, CDR1 is SGHTA and CDR2 is FQGNSA. The CDR3 sequence is 14 residues long. V lost 4 bases and J 0 bases, leaving 4 bases between the germline ends. For the CDR3, the DNA is TGTGCCAGCAGCTGGAGCTCCTATAATTCACCCCTCCACTTT. Translated: CASSWSSYNSPLHF.

This clonotype has just a few counts. The CDR3 region is CASSFTAGGYEQFF. The CDR3 DNA is TGTGCCAGCAGTTTCACCGCCGGGGGTTATGAGCAGTTCTTC. The V call is TRBV12-3 or TRBV12-4, the J call TRBJ2-1; possible D gene TRBD2, 6 bases. The CDR3 extends over 14 amino acids. The V end was cut by 3 bases, the J end by 8 bases, with 14 bases between.

The V and J genes are TRBV5-4 and TRBJ2-7; 7 bases fit TRBD1. Trimming cost V 0 bases and J 0 bases; bases outside gene matches: 3. This CDR3 contains 15 residues. Germline CDR1 and CDR2: SGHNT and YYREEE (reference sequence). DNA for the CDR3: TGTGCCAGCAGCTTGGGACAGGGCCCCTCCTACGAGCAGTACTTC. Amino acids: CASSLGQGPSYEQYF.

This clonotype was seen many times. This sequence joins TRBV7-2 and TRBJ2-3; 8 bases map to TRBD1. The CDR3 spans 13 residues. The germline V gene has CDR1 SGHTA and CDR2 FQGNSA. With V trimmed by 6 bases and J by 5 bases, 4 bases remained unmatched. CDR3 sequence (DNA): TGTGCCAGCAGTGGGGACAGGTTAGATACGCAGTATTTT. Protein sequence: CASSGDRLDTQYF.

The chain recombines TRBV7-8 with TRBJ1-3, with 7 bases aligning to TRBD1. This CDR3 contains 13 residues. The junction had 7 bases not matched to a gene; V was cut back by 6 bases and J by 8 bases. The V gene's germline CDR1 is SGHVS and CDR2 FQNEAQ. The CDR3 sequence: CASSYDRVDTIYF. In DNA form, the CDR3 reads TGTGCCAGCAGTTATGACAGGGTAGACACCATATATTTT.

At least ten counts were recorded for this clonotype. The V gene is TRBV12-3 or TRBV12-4, the J gene TRBJ2-3; no definite D call. Trimming took off 6 bases at V and 4 bases at J, with 8 bases between the two ends. This CDR3 spans 12 amino acids. The CDR3 here is CASSFLADTQYF. The CDR3 DNA is TGTGCCAGCAGCTTCTTAGCAGATACGCAGTATTTT.

The gene calls are TRBV19 and TRBJ2-1, with D possibly TRBD2 on 6 matching bases. The length of the CDR3 is 18 residues. Trimming pared 7 bases from V and 7 bases from J, leaving 29 bases between. Germline CDR1 is LNHDA and CDR2 is SQIVND (reference sequence). CDR3 in amino acids: CASIGPQPLAPNGNEQFF. CDR3 coding DNA: TGTGCCAGTATAGGCCCCCAACCGCTAGCGCCTAACGGGAATGAGCAGTTCTTC.

The rearrangement links TRBV6-8 to TRBJ1-1; no clear D. The V gene's germline CDR1 is MNHGY and CDR2 SAAAGT. The CDR3 sequence is 16 residues long. Trimming cost V 0 bases and J 3 bases, with 14 bases left between them. The CDR3 spells CASSYSFREADTEAFF. The CDR3 nucleotides read TGTGCCAGCAGTTACTCTTTTAGAGAGGCGGACACTGAAGCTTTCTTT.

This rearrangement joins TRBV28 to TRBJ2-7; D ambiguous. The germline gives CDR1 MDHEN, CDR2 SYDVKM. The CDR3 is 11 amino acids. The ends were cut back, 3 bases at V and 3 bases at J, with 3 bases in the middle. Written as DNA, the CDR3 is TGTGCCAGCAGTTTCTTCTACGAGCAGTACTTC. It translates to CASSFFYEQYF.

This clonotype was seen a few times. The rearrangement links TRBV7-6 to TRBJ2-3, with D perhaps TRBD2 (7 bases). This CDR3 is 16 amino acids long. Germline V lookup: CDR1 SGHVS, CDR2 FNYEAQ. V lost 5 bases and J 3 bases, leaving 18 bases between the germline ends. The CDR3 reads CASSPRGGGYTDTQYF. The CDR3 coding sequence is TGTGCCAGCAGCCCAAGAGGGGGGGGATATACAGATACGCAGTATTTT.

The gene calls are TRBV9 and TRBJ2-3; D is uncertain. CDR1 is SGDLS and CDR2 is YYNGEE in the germline V gene. The CDR3 is made up of 13 amino acids. Trimming took 3 bases from V and 3 from J, leaving 8 bases between them. The CDR3 coding sequence is TGTGCCAGCAGCGGCGCTCGGACAGATACGCAGTATTTT. Translated: CASSGARTDTQYF.

V and J are TRBV27 and TRBJ1-5; D remains ambiguous. The CDR3 sequence is 14 residues long. CDR1 is MNHEY, CDR2 SMNVEV, per germline (reference sequence). CDR3 loop: CGTREVGGNQPQHF. CDR3 in DNA: TGTGGGACGAGGGAAGTTGGAGGCAATCAGCCCCAGCATTTT.

This clonotype was recorded a few times. The genes are TRBV15 and TRBJ2-7; 7 bases are shared with TRBD1. Per the germline V gene, CDR1 is LNHNV and CDR2 is YYDKDF (reference sequence). Germline trimming cut 5 bases from V and 6 bases from J; bases unmatched to any gene: 7. This CDR3 has 13 residues. CDR3 amino acids: CATSGVDRVEQYF. The CDR3 DNA sequence: TGTGCCACCAGCGGAGTAGACAGGGTCGAGCAGTACTTC.

The chain recombines TRBV6-2 or TRBV6-3 with TRBJ2-1, with a tentative D call TRBD2 (5 bases). CDR1 and CDR2 from the germline V gene are MNHEY and SVGEGT. V dropped 6 bases and J dropped 2 bases, with 14 bases sitting between them. The CDR3 totals 15 residues. This chain's CDR3 is CASRRTSGAYNEQFF. CDR3 coding DNA: TGTGCCAGCAGAAGAACCTCCGGGGCCTACAATGAGCAGTTCTTC.

This clonotype showed up just a few times. This chain connects TRBV7-6 to TRBJ1-4, with TRBD1 matching over 10 bases. The CDR3 extends over 16 amino acids. V shed 6 bases, J shed 4 bases, and the junction held 8 bases outside the gene matches. Germline CDR1 reads SGHVS; CDR2 reads FNYEAQ. The CDR3 spells CASRFGTGARNEKLFF. Here the CDR3 DNA reads TGTGCCAGCAGATTCGGGACAGGGGCCCGTAATGAAAAACTGTTTTTT.

V and J are TRBV4-1 and TRBJ2-2; D is uncertain. CDR1 MGHRA and CDR2 YSYEKL come from the germline V gene. The CDR3 loop spans 14 amino acids. The ends were cut back, 4 bases at V and 5 bases at J, with 11 bases in the middle. The CDR3 loop reads CASSPQTRTGELFF. CDR3 nucleotides: TGCGCCAGCAGCCCCCAGACGCGGACCGGGGAGCTGTTTTTT.